This T cell receptor beta chain is from a study of T cells after yellow fever vaccination. Findings of the study overall: In FACS-sorted repertoires, abundant clonotypes from the bulk population could appear as contaminants. Most primary-vaccination clones reappeared after the booster (about 95% CD4, roughly 88% CD8).

A word on this clonotype: Its antigen is unidentified.

TCRdb passed the 5' RACE reads through MiXCR, listing each CDR3 protein once. The sample holds about 340,000 distinct CDR3 sequences, 9.5% to 15% seen once. The V and J ends lost 6 bases and 6 bases, in that order; junction bases with no gene match: 14. Per the germline V gene, CDR1 is MNHNY and CDR2 is SVGAGI (reference sequence). The CDR3 length is 16 residues. The chain uses TRBV6-6 and TRBJ1-1, with 9 bases lining up with TRBD1. Here the sequenced sample was CD4+ T cells sorted from PBMCs, taken 15 days after the yellow fever booster vaccination. The clonotype was recovered from a man in his late teens or twenties who received the YFV17D yellow fever vaccine. CDR3 protein: CASSRDRDQGASEAFF. The CDR3 DNA is TGTGCCAGCAGCCGGGACAGGGACCAAGGGGCCTCTGAAGCTTTCTTT.